This TCR beta chain was found in a study of post-analysis software for immune sequencing data. Study results and caveats: Controls significantly exceeded multiple sclerosis patients in normalized Chao1 diversity. The study found TRBV5-6, TRBV5-1 and TRBV20-1 among about five TRBV segments more frequent in patients than controls.

On this clonotype: The target antigen is unknown. One junction end does not reproduce the germline sequence, and a read error may be involved.

This CDR3 is 13 amino acids long. CDR1 is KGHDR and CDR2 is SFDVKD in the germline V gene. cDNA libraries for TCR beta contained unique molecular identifiers. The source material, roughly 0.9 to 11 million T cells, gave rise to 500,000 or so cDNA molecules. Via MiXCR, TCRdb re-called the PCR reads, giving one row per CDR3 protein. The sample lists approximately 630,000 distinct CDR3 sequences; more than 50% were seen once. The sequenced material came from blood. V and J are TRBV24-1 and TRBJ1-1; D remains ambiguous. The receptor was derived from a girl aged 2 to 9 with multiple sclerosis. The CDR3 region is CATGDFGGTEAFF. DNA for the CDR3: TGTGCCACCGGTGATTTCGGTGGGACTGAAGCTTTCTTT.